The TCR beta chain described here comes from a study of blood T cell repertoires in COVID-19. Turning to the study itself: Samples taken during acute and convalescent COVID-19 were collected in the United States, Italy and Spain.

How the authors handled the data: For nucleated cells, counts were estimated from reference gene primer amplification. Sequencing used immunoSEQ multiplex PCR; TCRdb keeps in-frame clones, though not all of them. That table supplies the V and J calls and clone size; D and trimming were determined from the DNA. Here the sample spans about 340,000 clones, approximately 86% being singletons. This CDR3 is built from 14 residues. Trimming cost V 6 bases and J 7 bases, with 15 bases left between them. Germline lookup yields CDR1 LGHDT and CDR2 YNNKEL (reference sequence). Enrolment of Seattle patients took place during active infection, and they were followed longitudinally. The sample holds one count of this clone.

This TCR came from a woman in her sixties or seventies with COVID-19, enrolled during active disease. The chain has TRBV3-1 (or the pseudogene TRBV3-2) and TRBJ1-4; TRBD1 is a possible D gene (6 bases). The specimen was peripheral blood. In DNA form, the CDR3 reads TGTGCCAGCAGACCAGGGGTTATGCGTGAAAAACTGTTTTTT. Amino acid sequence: CASRPGVMREKLFF.